The rows below give T cell receptor beta chains drawn from one sample of a study of technical replicates of blood from several donors. The method was immunoSEQ multiplex PCR; TCRdb's version includes in-frame clones alone and lacks a portion of them. Of approximately 97,000 clones in the sample, around 95% were seen once. Sequencing input: T cells isolated from PBMCs. The receptors come from a human donor in good health. CDR3s include the opening cysteine and the closing phenylalanine or tryptophan. Expanded clones get a size class; other rows say once, few or many, or leave the size out.

15	TRBV5-1	-	TRBJ2-6	CASSLSGSGANVLTF
15	TRBV30	-	TRBJ2-5	CAWSVPSGTGKTQYF
12	TRBV7-2	-	TRBJ1-5	CASSSNRQPQHF
15	TRBV7-9	-	TRBJ2-1	CAGPKTGGPGNEQFF
15	TRBV9	-	TRBJ1-2	CASSSSTGVGYGYTF
14	TRBV10-1	-	TRBJ2-5	CASSESYRGETQYF
14	TRBV6-5	-	TRBJ1-5	CASSYTRYNQPQHF
17	TRBV4-2	-	TRBJ1-4	CASSPRSLRGVGEKLFF
15	TRBV6-5	once	TRBJ2-7	CASSRLRDRGLEQYF
12	TRBV6-6	-	TRBJ2-7	CASSYQGYEQYF
15	TRBV19	-	TRBJ2-7	CASSIGGSGFYEQYF
13	TRBV7-3	-	TRBJ2-3	CASSLAGADTQYF
11	TRBV19	-	TRBJ1-1	CASSGNTEAFF
18	TRBV15	-	TRBJ1-5	CATSRGPGGGVDNQPQHF
13	TRBV6-5	-	TRBJ1-2	CASSLGTGGGYTF
10	TRBV20-1	-	TRBJ2-1	CSAGAVEQFF
11	TRBV20-1	-	TRBJ2-7	CSARRGYEQYF
15	TRBV5-8	-	TRBJ2-1	CASNPPGGPISEQFF
22	TRBV21-1	-	TRBJ2-7	CASSPHRLRRTSGSSVRCEQYF
15	TRBV6-1	-	TRBJ2-2	CASSVGTGNTGELFF
16	TRBV4-3	-	TRBJ2-1	CASSQLLAGGRNEQFF
15	TRBV4-1	-	TRBJ1-4	CASSTQVSTNEKLFF
17	TRBV9	-	-	CASSGGGLAGSSYEQYF
14	TRBV5-1	once	TRBJ2-7	CASSEALGVYEQYF
15	TRBV6-6	-	TRBJ2-7	CASSQLLAGEGEQYF
13	TRBV2	once	TRBJ2-7	CAGGSGSSWEQYF
14	TRBV5-1	-	TRBJ2-2	CASSLQREDGELFF
15	TRBV15	-	TRBJ2-1	CATSPQRAITNEQFF
12	TRBV7-2	-	TRBJ2-3	CASSGDTRTQYF
12	TRBV6-5	-	TRBJ2-3	CASSQQRDTQYF
14	TRBV27	-	TRBJ1-1	CASSFQGMGTEAFF
17	TRBV4-3	-	TRBJ1-2	CASSQIGTGRPNYGYTF
15	TRBV6-1	-	TRBJ2-7	CASDRIGQGAYEQYF
15	TRBV27	-	TRBJ1-5	CASSPPTGWDQPQHF
14	TRBV5-1	-	TRBJ1-1	CASSLGTVNTEAFF
14	TRBV19	-	TRBJ1-2	CASSRQGGEYGYTF
14	TRBV5-1	-	TRBJ1-4	CASSQGVNNEKLFF
15	TRBV7-3	-	TRBJ2-1	CASSSPGLGANEQFF
14	TRBV5-1	-	TRBJ1-4	CASSLGQVNEKLFF
11	TRBV6-5	-	TRBJ2-1	CASSQNNEQFF
20	TRBV4-3	once	TRBJ2-6	CASSQDIWTPIFSGANVLTF
11	TRBV10-3	-	TRBJ2-7	CAISESDEQYF